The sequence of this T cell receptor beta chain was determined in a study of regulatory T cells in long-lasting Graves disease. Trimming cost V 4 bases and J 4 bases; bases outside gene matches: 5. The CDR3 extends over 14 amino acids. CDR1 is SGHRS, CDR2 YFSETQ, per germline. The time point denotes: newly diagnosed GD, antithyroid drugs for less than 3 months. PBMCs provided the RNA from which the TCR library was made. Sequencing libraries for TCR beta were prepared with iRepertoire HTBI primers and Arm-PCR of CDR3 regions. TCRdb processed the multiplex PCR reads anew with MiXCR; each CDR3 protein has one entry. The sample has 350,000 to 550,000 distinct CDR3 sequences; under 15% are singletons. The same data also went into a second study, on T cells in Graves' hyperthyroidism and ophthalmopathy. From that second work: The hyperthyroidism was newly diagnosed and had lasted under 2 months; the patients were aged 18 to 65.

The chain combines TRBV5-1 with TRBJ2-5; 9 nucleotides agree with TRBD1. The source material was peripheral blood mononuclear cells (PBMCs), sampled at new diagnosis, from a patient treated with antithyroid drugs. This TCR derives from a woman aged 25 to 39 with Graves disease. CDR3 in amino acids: CASSAGDRAETQYF. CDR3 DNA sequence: TGCGCCAGCAGCGCCGGGGACAGGGCAGAGACCCAGTACTTC.